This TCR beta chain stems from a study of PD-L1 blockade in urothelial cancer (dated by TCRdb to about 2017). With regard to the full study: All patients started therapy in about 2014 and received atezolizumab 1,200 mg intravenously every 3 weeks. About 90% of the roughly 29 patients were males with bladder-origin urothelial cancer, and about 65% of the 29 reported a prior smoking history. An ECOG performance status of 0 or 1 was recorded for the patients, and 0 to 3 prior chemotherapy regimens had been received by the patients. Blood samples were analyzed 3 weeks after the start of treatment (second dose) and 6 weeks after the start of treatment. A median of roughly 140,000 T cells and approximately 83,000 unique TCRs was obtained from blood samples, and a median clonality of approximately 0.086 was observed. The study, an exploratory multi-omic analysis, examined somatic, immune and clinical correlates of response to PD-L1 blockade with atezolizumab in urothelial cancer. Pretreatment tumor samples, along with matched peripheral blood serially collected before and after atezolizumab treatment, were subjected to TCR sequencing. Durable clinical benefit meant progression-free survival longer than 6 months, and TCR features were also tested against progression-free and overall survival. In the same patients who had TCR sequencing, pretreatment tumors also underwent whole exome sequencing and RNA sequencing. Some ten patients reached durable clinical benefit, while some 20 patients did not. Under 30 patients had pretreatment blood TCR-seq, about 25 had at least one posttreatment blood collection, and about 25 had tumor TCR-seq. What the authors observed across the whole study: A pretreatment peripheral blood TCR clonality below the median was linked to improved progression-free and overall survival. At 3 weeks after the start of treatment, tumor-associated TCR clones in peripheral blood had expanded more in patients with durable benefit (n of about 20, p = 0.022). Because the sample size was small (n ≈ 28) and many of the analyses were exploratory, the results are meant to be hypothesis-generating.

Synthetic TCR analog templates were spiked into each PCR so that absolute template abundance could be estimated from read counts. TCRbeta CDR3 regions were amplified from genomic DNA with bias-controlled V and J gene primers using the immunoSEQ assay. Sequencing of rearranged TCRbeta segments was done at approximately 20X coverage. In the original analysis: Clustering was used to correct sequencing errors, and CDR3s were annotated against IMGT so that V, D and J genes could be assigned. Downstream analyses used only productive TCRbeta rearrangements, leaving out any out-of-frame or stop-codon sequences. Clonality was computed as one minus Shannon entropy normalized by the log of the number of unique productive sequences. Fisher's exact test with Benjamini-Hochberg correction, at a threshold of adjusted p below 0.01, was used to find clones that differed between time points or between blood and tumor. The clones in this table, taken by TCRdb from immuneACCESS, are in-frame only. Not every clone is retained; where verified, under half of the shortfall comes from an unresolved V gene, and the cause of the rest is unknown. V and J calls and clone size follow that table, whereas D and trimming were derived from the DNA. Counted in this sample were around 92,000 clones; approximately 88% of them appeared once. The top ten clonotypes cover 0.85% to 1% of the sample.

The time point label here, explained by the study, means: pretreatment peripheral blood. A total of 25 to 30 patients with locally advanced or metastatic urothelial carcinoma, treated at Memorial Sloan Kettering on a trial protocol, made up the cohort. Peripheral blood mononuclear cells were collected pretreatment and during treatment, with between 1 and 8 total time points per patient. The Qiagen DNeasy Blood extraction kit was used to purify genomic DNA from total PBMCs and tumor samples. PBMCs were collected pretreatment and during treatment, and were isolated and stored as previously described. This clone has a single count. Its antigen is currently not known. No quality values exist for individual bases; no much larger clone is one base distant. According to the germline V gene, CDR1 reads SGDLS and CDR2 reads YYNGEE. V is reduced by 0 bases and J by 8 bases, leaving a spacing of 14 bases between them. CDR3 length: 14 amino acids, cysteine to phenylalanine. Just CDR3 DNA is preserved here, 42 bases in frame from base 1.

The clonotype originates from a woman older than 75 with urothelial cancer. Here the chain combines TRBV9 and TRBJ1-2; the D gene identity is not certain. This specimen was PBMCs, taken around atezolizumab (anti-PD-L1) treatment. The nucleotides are TGTGCCAGCAGCGTAGAGGGAGGCCTAGGGGGCTACACCTTC. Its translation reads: CASSVEGGLGGYTF. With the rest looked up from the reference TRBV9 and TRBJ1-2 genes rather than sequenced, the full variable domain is DSGVTQTPKHLITATGQRVTLRCSPRSGDLSVYWYQQSLDQGLQFLIQYYNGEERAKGNILERFSAQQFPDLHSELNLSSLELGDSALYFCASSVEGGLGGYTFGSGTRLTVV.